These 5 T cell receptor beta chains came from one sample sequenced in a study of cytomegalovirus exposure and HLA in healthy donors. 60 Vbeta and 13 Jbeta primers were used in PCR. Profiled with immunoSEQ multiplex PCR; TCRdb holds only in-frame clones, not every one. Among more than 100,000 clones listed, about two thirds were seen once. The material sequenced was PBMCs. The receptors derive from a woman aged 40-49 years in good health and CMV-seropositive.

The rearrangement uses TRBV9 and TRBJ1-1, with 7 bases matching TRBD1. CDR1 SGDLS and CDR2 YYNGEE come from the germline V gene. After removal of 0 bases from V and 5 bases from J, the junction contained 1 base not matched to a gene. The CDR3 has 13 residues. Here the CDR3 reads CASSVARGTEAFF. CDR3 coding DNA: TGTGCCAGCAGCGTAGCCAGGGGGACTGAAGCTTTCTTT.

V is TRBV18 and J is TRBJ2-5; D perhaps matches TRBD2 (6 bases). The length of the CDR3 is 14 residues. Trimming took 3 bases from V and 0 from J, leaving 8 bases between them. Germline V gives CDR1 KGHSH, CDR2 LQKENI. CDR3 protein: CASSPGLNQETQYF. CDR3 DNA: TGTGCCAGCTCACCGGGACTGAACCAAGAGACCCAGTACTTC.

The CDR3 loop is CASSKEESFGAFF. The CDR3 DNA sequence: TGTGCCAGCAGTAAGGAGGAGTCGTTTGGGGCTTTCTTT. The chain has TRBV6-1 and TRBJ1-1; no clear D gene. CDR3 length: 13 residues. Trimming took 5 bases from V and 11 from J, leaving 18 bases between them. Germline V CDR1 and CDR2: MNHNS, SASEGT.

This clone turned up a few times. Other DNA sequences in this specimen translate into the identical CDR3. The chain combines TRBV7-9 with TRBJ1-1, with 8 nucleotides matching TRBD1. The V gene end was trimmed by 3 bases and the J gene end by 1 base; junction bases not matched to a gene: 1. This CDR3 is 14 amino acids long. The germline gives CDR1 SEHNR, CDR2 FQNEAQ (reference sequence). The CDR3 sequence: CASSFGQGNTEAFF. In DNA, the CDR3 is TGTGCCAGCAGCTTTGGACAGGGGAACACTGAAGCTTTCTTT.

CDR3 region: CASSRARDRKRNTIYF. The CDR3 DNA is TGTGCCAGCAGCCGGGCGCGAGACAGGAAGAGAAACACCATATATTTT. This chain joins TRBV11-1 and TRBJ1-3, with TRBD1 as a possible D gene (6 bases). Trimming stripped 5 bases from V and 5 bases from J, with 19 bases between. The CDR3 has 16 amino acids. The germline V gene encodes CDR1 SGHAT and CDR2 FQDESV (reference sequence).